This is a list of T cell receptor beta chains from one sample in a study of T cells in Graves' hyperthyroidism and ophthalmopathy. TCRdb redid the calling of the multiplex PCR reads with MiXCR, one entry per CDR3 protein. This sample yields under 300,000 distinct CDR3 sequences, of which roughly 22% are seen a single time; roughly 60% belongs to the top ten. Sequenced input: blood. The source is a man younger than 45 with Graves' ophthalmopathy. The CDR3 runs from the conserved cysteine through the conserved F or W. A D gene is named only where the DNA matches it firmly. Rows give clone size only sometimes, using once, few, many, or a class for an expanded clone.

V gene	clone size	J gene	D gene	CDR3 protein	CDR3 DNA
TRBV13	few	TRBJ2-1	NA	CASASAAGATYNEQFF	TGTGCCAGCGCTTCGGCAGCAGGGGCAACCTACAATGAGCAGTTCTTC
TRBV7-9	NA	TRBJ2-7	NA	CASSLEGGTGDEQYF	TGTGCCAGCAGCTTAGAAGGGGGTACGGGGGACGAGCAGTACTTC
TRBV7-2	NA	TRBJ2-7	TRBD1	CASSLDLGQGAYEQYF	TGTGCCAGCAGCTTAGACCTTGGACAGGGTGCGTACGAGCAGTACTTC
TRBV13	many	TRBJ1-4	NA	CASSPGGRREKLFF	TGTGCCAGCAGCCCTGGTGGGAGGCGAGAAAAACTGTTTTTT
TRBV20-1	few	TRBJ1-1	NA	CSASPGMNTEAFF	TGCAGTGCTAGTCCAGGCATGAACACTGAAGCTTTCTTT
TRBV9	few	TRBJ2-7	NA	CASSVGEGDGYEQYF	TGTGCCAGCAGCGTAGGCGAGGGAGACGGATACGAGCAGTACTTC
TRBV11-3	NA	TRBJ2-1	NA	CASSRRVNEQFF	TGTGCCAGCAGCCGCCGGGTGAATGAGCAGTTCTTC
TRBV15	many	TRBJ2-1	NA	CATSRDGGVINNEQFF	TGTGCCACCAGCAGAGATGGTGGGGTTATCAACAATGAGCAGTTCTTC
TRBV13	many	TRBJ2-7	TRBD2	CASSSLGGEDPYEQYF	TGTGCCAGCAGCTCTCTCGGGGGGGAGGACCCCTACGAGCAGTACTTC
TRBV5-1	NA	TRBJ2-5	NA	CASSLARARETQYF	TGCGCCAGCAGCTTGGCCCGGGCGAGGGAGACCCAGTACTTC
TRBV9	NA	TRBJ2-7	NA	CASSQTGSGEQYF	TGTGCCAGCAGCCAGACAGGCTCGGGCGAGCAGTACTTC
TRBV3-1	NA	TRBJ2-5	NA	CASSQGNYETQYF	TGTGCCAGCAGCCAAGGGAATTACGAGACCCAGTACTTC
TRBV2	many	TRBJ1-1	TRBD1	CASTSGGQGPEAFF	TGTGCCAGCACCTCGGGAGGACAGGGCCCTGAAGCTTTCTTT
TRBV30	few	TRBJ2-5	TRBD2	CAWIGGSSLGGETQYF	TGTGCCTGGATTGGCGGGAGCTCCCTCGGGGGGGAGACCCAGTACTTC
TRBV11-3	NA	TRBJ2-7	TRBD2	CASSSTQVGSGKWSYEQYF	TGTGCCAGCAGCTCAACCCAGGTTGGGAGCGGGAAATGGTCCTACGAGCAGTACTTC
TRBV6-5	few	TRBJ2-5	TRBD2	CASSYSGTSGQETQYF	TGTGCCAGCAGTTACTCCGGGACTAGCGGGCAAGAGACCCAGTACTTC
TRBV5-1	many	TRBJ1-1	NA	CASSLGGGYALTEAFF	TGCGCCAGCAGCTTGGGCGGGGGTTATGCACTCACTGAAGCTTTCTTT
TRBV18	few	TRBJ2-7	TRBD1	CASSQEFSKAGGEQYF	TGTGCCAGCTCACAGGAATTCTCAAAAGCAGGGGGTGAGCAGTACTTC
TRBV9	once	TRBJ2-3	NA	CASQGASTDTQYF	TGTGCCAGCCAAGGGGCATCCACAGATACGCAGTATTTT
TRBV20-1	NA	TRBJ1-1	NA	CNATLAANTEAFF	TGCAATGCTACCCTGGCTGCAAACACTGAAGCTTTCTTT
TRBV19	few	TRBJ1-2	NA	CASSAKAGGTNYGYTF	TGTGCCAGTAGTGCCAAGGCGGGGGGGACCAACTATGGCTACACCTTC
TRBV5-1	many	TRBJ2-1	TRBD2	CASSQSPGLDNEQFF	TGCGCCAGCAGCCAATCGCCGGGACTAGACAATGAGCAGTTCTTC
TRBV12-3/TRBV12-4	once	TRBJ1-1	TRBD1	CASSRTGVGTEAFF	TGTGCCAGCAGTCGCACAGGGGTGGGGACTGAAGCTTTCTTT
TRBV28	few	TRBJ2-2	NA	CASSLSGGELFF	TGTGCCAGCAGTTTAAGTGGCGGGGAGCTGTTTTTT
TRBV6-5	few	TRBJ2-3	TRBD2	CASSYQREMGWDTQYF	TGTGCCAGCAGTTACCAGCGGGAGATGGGGTGGGATACGCAGTATTTT
TRBV5-1	NA	TRBJ2-7	NA	CASSLAGMAGYEQYF	TGTGCCAGCAGCTTGGCCGGGATGGCGGGCTACGAGCAGTACTTC
TRBV11-3	once	TRBJ2-3	NA	CASSFEGVGDTQYF	TGTGCCAGCAGCTTTGAGGGGGTGGGAGATACGCAGTATTTT
TRBV2	NA	TRBJ2-1	NA	CASAQTEREFF	TGTGCCAGCGCACAGACAGAGAGGGAGTTCTTC
TRBV28	few	TRBJ2-7	TRBD2	CASIPNGLAGTYEQYF	TGTGCCAGCATTCCCAACGGACTAGCGGGGACCTACGAGCAGTACTTC
TRBV28	NA	TRBJ2-7	NA	CASSSVGDEQYF	TGTGCCAGCAGCTCCGTCGGGGACGAGCAGTACTTC
TRBV19	many	TRBJ1-5	NA	CASSSRAAKGQPQHF	TGTGCCAGTAGTTCCCGGGCTGCGAAAGGCCAGCCCCAGCATTTT
TRBV3-1	many	TRBJ2-7	NA	CASSQIYEQYF	TGTGCCAGCAGCCAAATCTACGAGCAGTACTTC
TRBV15	NA	TRBJ1-5	NA	CVTSRAVGGNQPQHF	TGTGTCACCAGCAGAGCCGTCGGGGGCAATCAGCCCCAGCATTTT
TRBV14	few	TRBJ2-3	NA	CASSQRAGRPGTDTQYF	TGTGCCAGCAGCCAAAGGGCCGGTAGGCCAGGCACAGATACGCAGTATTTT
TRBV11-2	many	TRBJ2-2	TRBD1	CASSSIRRPGQANTGELFF	TGTGCCAGCAGCTCTATTAGGCGGCCCGGACAGGCGAACACCGGGGAGCTGTTTTTT
TRBV7-9	NA	TRBJ2-7	NA	CASSSGTHYEQYF	TGTGCCAGCAGCTCCGGGACACACTACGAGCAGTACTTC
TRBV24-1	NA	TRBJ1-5	NA	CATSDSRTPGPQHF	TGTGCCACCAGTGATAGTCGAACCCCAGGGCCCCAGCATTTT
TRBV7-6	NA	TRBJ2-7	TRBD2	CASSPEGRETYEQYF	TGTGCCAGCAGCCCTGAGGGGAGGGAGACCTACGAGCAGTACTTC
TRBV11-2	many	TRBJ2-3	TRBD2	CASSLSGRSTDTQYF	TGTGCCAGCAGCTTAAGCGGGAGAAGCACAGATACGCAGTATTTT
TRBV30	many	TRBJ1-3	NA	CAWSVLGNTIYF	TGTGCCTGGAGTGTCCTTGGAAACACCATATATTTT
TRBV6-1	NA	TRBJ1-6	TRBD1	CASTLRQGYNSPLHF	TGTGCCAGCACCCTCAGACAGGGCTATAATTCACCCCTCCACTTT
TRBV30	few	TRBJ2-5	NA	CAWGYPGSSKETQYF	TGTGCCTGGGGTTACCCCGGGAGCTCCAAAGAGACCCAGTACTTC
TRBV2	many	TRBJ2-1	TRBD1	CASKRQGGDNEQFF	TGTGCCAGCAAGCGACAGGGGGGGGACAATGAGCAGTTCTTC
TRBV24-1	once	TRBJ2-1	TRBD2	CATSEEGLAGYEQFF	TGTGCCACCAGTGAAGAGGGACTAGCGGGGTATGAGCAGTTCTTC
TRBV9	NA	TRBJ1-6	TRBD1	CASSGTGVNSPLHF	TGTGCCAGTTCCGGGACAGGGGTTAATTCACCCCTCCACTTT
TRBV20-1	many	TRBJ1-1	TRBD1	CSAPGGVGTEAFF	TGCAGTGCCCCAGGGGGGGTGGGCACTGAAGCTTTCTTT
TRBV7-9	NA	TRBJ2-1	TRBD2	CASSSSGRGWGEQFF	TGTGCCAGCAGTTCTAGCGGGAGAGGGTGGGGTGAGCAGTTCTTC
TRBV7-2	few	TRBJ1-6	NA	CASRRGAYYNSPLHF	TGTGCCAGCAGACGTGGGGCGTACTATAATTCACCCCTCCACTTT
TRBV29-1	NA	TRBJ2-1	NA	CSVEQSYNEQFF	TGCAGCGTTGAACAGTCCTACAATGAGCAGTTCTTC
TRBV20-1	many	TRBJ2-1	NA	CSARLLEERERRSSYNEQFF	TGCAGTGCTAGACTCCTCGAGGAACGGGAGAGACGATCCTCCTACAATGAGCAGTTCTTC
TRBV30	NA	TRBJ2-1	NA	CAWSPPGGDEQFF	TGTGCCTGGAGTCCTCCAGGCGGCGATGAGCAGTTCTTC
TRBV20-1	once	TRBJ2-4	NA	CSASQNSVKNIQYF	TGCAGTGCTAGTCAGAATAGCGTCAAAAACATTCAGTACTTC
TRBV6-1	NA	TRBJ1-1	NA	CASIRGGGEVTEAFF	TGTGCCAGCATCAGGGGCGGAGGGGAGGTCACTGAAGCTTTCTTT
TRBV20-1	NA	TRBJ2-6	NA	CSARDRGANVLTF	TGCAGTGCTAGAGATCGGGGGGCCAACGTCCTGACTTTC
TRBV6-5	few	TRBJ1-3	NA	CASRYWSSGNTIYF	TGTGCCAGCAGATACTGGAGCTCTGGAAACACCATATATTTT
TRBV12-3/TRBV12-4	NA	TRBJ2-1	NA	CASSGTRGGEQFF	TGTGCCAGCAGCGGTACTAGGGGTGGTGAGCAGTTCTTC
TRBV5-1	NA	TRBJ2-3	NA	CASSRSAVRETFTDTQYF	TGCGCCAGCAGCCGGAGCGCAGTTCGGGAAACGTTCACAGATACGCAGTATTTT
TRBV28	many	TRBJ2-5	NA	CASSPTTGGLETQYF	TGTGCCAGCAGTCCAACGACAGGCGGTTTGGAGACCCAGTACTTC
TRBV28	few	TRBJ2-7	NA	CASSLIHHEQYF	TGTGCCAGCAGTTTGATTCATCACGAGCAGTACTTC
TRBV14	few	TRBJ1-1	NA	CASSQDGRDTEAFF	TGTGCCAGCAGCCAAGACGGTCGGGACACTGAAGCTTTCTTT